This note documents a single T cell receptor (beta chain) sequence. Germline V lookup: CDR1 LGHDT, CDR2 YNNKEL (reference sequence). The trim removed 1 base at V and 0 bases at J, leaving 15 bases unmatched. CDR3 length: 20 residues. These data come from a study of blood T cell repertoires in COVID-19. Data came from immunoSEQ multiplex PCR; TCRdb stores just in-frame clones and leaves some out. Of approximately 490,000 clones listed, around 85% are singletons. The clonotype was recovered from a woman in her sixties who had recovered from COVID-19. The chain employs TRBV3-1 (or the pseudogene TRBV3-2) and TRBJ2-3; TRBD2 aligns across 8 bases. Sequencing input: PBMCs or T cells enriched from blood (not recorded which). CDR3 residues: CASSQGTPRLASGSTDTQYF. CDR3 nucleotides: TGTGCCAGCAGCCAAGGGACCCCACGACTCGCTAGCGGGAGCACAGATACGCAGTATTTT.